This T cell receptor (beta chain) appears in the sequencing data of a study of blood T cell repertoires in COVID-19 (dated by TCRdb to 2018 to 2020). About the investigation overall: The collaborator samples originated in the United States, Italy and Spain and spanned the acute and convalescent phases of COVID-19. The material from the prospective study consisted of cDNA or gDNA derived from T cells, B-cell-depleted T cells, or PBMCs. Deeply sampled blood TCRbeta repertoires from subjects exposed to, actively infected with, or recovered from COVID-19 were included in the dataset. The repertoires were released in a freely available public database intended as a resource for research on the immune response to SARS-CoV-2. Samples were obtained from the ongoing ImmuneRACE study (first 160 participants) and from over a thousand subjects provided by 6 global collaborators. Sample metadata almost always included a de-identified subject ID, COVID-19 status, age in years and sex. Where HLA class I and class II types were available, the types were taken from metadata supplied by the sample provider, not from assay-based typing.

The immunoSEQ Assay, a bias-controlled multiplex PCR, was used to amplify TCRbeta CDR3 regions from genomic DNA. Processing in the source paper ran as follows. The number of nucleated cells in each sample was estimated by amplification of reference gene primers within the assay. To quantify the absolute abundance of each unique TCRbeta CDR3 rearrangement, sequence reads were collapsed and filtered. For each sample, productive Simpson clonality was calculated as the square root of Simpson's diversity index over productive rearrangements. The table comes from immuneACCESS by way of TCRdb, which keeps in-frame sequences with V and J called. Part of the clones is missing from these tables; in studies checked, under half for an unresolved V gene and the rest for unknown reasons. V and J calls and clone size are given by that table; D and trimming were obtained from the DNA. This sample gives approximately 200,000 clones in total; 75% to 90% of them show up just once. About 1.1% of the sample rests with the top ten.

The collaborating institutions used their own protocols to collect whole blood in K2EDTA tubes. Collaborator samples were shipped for TCRbeta analysis as frozen whole blood, isolated PBMCs, or DNA extracted from either sample type. The research as a whole found: How much clinical and demographic metadata was included differed by source and by participant, and the metadata was provided uncurated.

Points on this clone: No cognate antigen has been identified for it. No base qualities exist here, and no much larger clone lies one base off it.

The sequenced material came from peripheral blood. This receptor was identified in a man aged 25 to 45 with acute or convalescent COVID-19.

The DNA sequence reads TGTGCCAGCAGCCAAGGGCAGGGAAGTAGCACCGGGGAGCTGTTTTTT. This encodes CASSQGQGSSTGELFF. The chain couples TRBV3-1 (or the pseudogene TRBV3-2) to TRBJ2-2; the best D guess is TRBD1, with 5 bases matching. Including the terminal cysteine and phenylalanine, the CDR3 comprises 16 residues. Left in the record is the CDR3 DNA by itself, 48 bases read in frame from the first base. V and J are truncated by 1 base and 4 bases respectively, leaving an intervening sequence of 13 bases. Taken from the germline V gene (reference sequence), the CDR1 and CDR2 loops are LGHDT and YNNKEL.